This T cell receptor (beta chain) was recorded in a study of cytomegalovirus exposure and HLA in healthy donors. Study-level points and caveats: A list of approximately 160 TCR beta chains associated with cytomegalovirus was given. Despite most TCR sequences being rare, some public TCRs occurred in many donors.

The PCR used 60 Vbeta and 13 Jbeta primers. The data were produced by immunoSEQ multiplex PCR, yet TCRdb's version contains in-frame clones alone and is incomplete. The sample records 220,000 or so clones, about 74% being singletons. Comment on this clone: The target antigen is unknown.

Sequenced sample: PBMCs. This clonotype was obtained from a woman aged 25 to 45 in good health and CMV-seronegative.

The CDR3 loop reads CASSEAATETLSKHF. The CDR3 DNA reads as TGTGCCAGCAGTGAAGCGGCGACAGAGACTCTTTCTAAGCATTTT. This sequence joins TRBV2 and TRBJ1-5; TRBD1 is a possible D gene (5 bases). V was cut by 0 bases and J by 14 bases, with 20 bases left in between. This CDR3 spans 15 amino acids. Germline-derived CDR1 and CDR2 are SNHLY and FYNNEI.